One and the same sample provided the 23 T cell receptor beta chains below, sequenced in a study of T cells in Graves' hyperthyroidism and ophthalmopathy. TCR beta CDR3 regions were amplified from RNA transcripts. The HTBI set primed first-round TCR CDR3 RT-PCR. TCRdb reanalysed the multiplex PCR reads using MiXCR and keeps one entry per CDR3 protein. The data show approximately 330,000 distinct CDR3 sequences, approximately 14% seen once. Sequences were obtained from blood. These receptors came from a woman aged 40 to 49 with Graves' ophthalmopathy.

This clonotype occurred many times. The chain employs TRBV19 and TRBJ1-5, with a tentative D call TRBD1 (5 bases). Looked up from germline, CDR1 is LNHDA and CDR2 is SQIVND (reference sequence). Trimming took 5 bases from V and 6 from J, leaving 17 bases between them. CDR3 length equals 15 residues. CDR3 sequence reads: CASSAIDSSGQPQHF. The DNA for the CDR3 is TGTGCCAGTAGTGCCATCGACAGTTCTGGTCAGCCCCAGCATTTT.

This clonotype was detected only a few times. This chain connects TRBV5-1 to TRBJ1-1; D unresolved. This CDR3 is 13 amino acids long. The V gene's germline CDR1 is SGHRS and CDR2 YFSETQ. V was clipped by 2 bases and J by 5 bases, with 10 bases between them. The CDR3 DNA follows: TGCGCCAGCAGCTTTGAGGGTTGGACTGAAGCTTTCTTT. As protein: CASSFEGWTEAFF. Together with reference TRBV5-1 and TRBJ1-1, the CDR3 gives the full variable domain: KAGVTQTPRYLIKTRGQQVTLSCSPISGHRSVSWYQQTPGQGLQFLFEYFSETQRNKGNFPGRFSGRQFSNSRSEMNVSTLELGDSALYLCASSFEGWTEAFFGQGTRLTVV.

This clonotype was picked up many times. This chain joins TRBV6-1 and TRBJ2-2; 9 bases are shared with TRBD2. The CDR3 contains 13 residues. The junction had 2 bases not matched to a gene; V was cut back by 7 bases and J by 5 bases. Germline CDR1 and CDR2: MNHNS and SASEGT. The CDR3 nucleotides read TGTGCCAGCACAGCGGGAGGAACCGGGGAGCTGTTTTTT. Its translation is CASTAGGTGELFF.

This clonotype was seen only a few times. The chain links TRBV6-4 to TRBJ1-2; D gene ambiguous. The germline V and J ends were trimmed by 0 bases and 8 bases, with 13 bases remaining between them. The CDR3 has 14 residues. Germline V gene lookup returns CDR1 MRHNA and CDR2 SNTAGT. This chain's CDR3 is CASSDSNGIGGYTF. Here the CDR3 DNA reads TGTGCCAGCAGTGACTCGAATGGTATCGGCGGCTACACCTTC.

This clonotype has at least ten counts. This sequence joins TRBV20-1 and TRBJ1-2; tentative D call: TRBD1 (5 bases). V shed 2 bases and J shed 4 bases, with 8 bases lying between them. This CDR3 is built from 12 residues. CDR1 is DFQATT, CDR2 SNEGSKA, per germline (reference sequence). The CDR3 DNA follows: TGCAGTGCTAGACGGGACGCCTATGGCTACACCTTC. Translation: CSARRDAYGYTF.

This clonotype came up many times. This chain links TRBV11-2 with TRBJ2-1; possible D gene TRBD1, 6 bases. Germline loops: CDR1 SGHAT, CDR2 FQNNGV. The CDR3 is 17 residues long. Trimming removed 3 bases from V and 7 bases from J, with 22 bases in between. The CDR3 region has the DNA TGTGCCAGCAGCTTGTTAGGTCGTTCCGTTAGGGGGAATGAGCAGTTCTTC. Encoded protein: CASSLLGRSVRGNEQFF.

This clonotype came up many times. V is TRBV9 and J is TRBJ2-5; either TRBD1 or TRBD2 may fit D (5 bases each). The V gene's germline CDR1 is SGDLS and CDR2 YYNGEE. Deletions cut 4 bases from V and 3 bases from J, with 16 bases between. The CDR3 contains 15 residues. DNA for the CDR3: TGTGCCAGCAGCACGCCGGTGGGGGTCGAAGAGACCCAGTACTTC. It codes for CASSTPVGVEETQYF.

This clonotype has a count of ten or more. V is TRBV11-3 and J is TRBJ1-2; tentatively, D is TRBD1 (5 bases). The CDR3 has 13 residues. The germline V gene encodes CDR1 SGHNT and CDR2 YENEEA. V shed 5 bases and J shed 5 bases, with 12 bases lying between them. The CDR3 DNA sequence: TGTGCCAGCAGCGCCCATGACAGTTATGGCTACACCTTC. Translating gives CASSAHDSYGYTF.

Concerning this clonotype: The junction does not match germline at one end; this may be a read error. DNA of the CDR3: TGTGCCAGCACCGCCTTTTCTGGCAGGGAAAATGAAGAGATCTTT. This encodes CASTAFSGRENEEIF. The rearrangement uses TRBV7-8 and TRBJ1-1; possibly TRBD1 for D (5 bases). Germline V gene sequence: CDR1 SGHVS, CDR2 FQNEAQ. The CDR3 spans 15 residues.

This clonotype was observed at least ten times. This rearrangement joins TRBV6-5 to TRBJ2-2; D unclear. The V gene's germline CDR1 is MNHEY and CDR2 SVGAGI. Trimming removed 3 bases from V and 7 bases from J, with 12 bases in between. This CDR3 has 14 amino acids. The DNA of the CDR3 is TGTGCCAGCAGTTATACACCTCAGTACGGGGAGCTGTTTTTT. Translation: CASSYTPQYGELFF.

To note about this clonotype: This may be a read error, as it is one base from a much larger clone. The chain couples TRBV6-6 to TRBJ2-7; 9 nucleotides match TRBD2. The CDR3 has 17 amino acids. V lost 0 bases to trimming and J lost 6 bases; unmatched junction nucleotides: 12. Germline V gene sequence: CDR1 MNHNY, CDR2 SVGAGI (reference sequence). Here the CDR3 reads CASSYSRGGREGLEQYF. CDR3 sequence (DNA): TGTGCCAGCAGTTACTCGCGAGGGGGGCGGGAGGGCCTCGAGCAGTACTTC.

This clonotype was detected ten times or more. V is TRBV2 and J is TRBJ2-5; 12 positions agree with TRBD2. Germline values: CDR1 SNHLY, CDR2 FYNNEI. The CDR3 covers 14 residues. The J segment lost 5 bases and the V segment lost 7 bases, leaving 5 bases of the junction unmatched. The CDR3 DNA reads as TGTGCCAGCAAATCGACTAGCGGGGGTGAGACCCAGTACTTC. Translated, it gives CASKSTSGGETQYF.

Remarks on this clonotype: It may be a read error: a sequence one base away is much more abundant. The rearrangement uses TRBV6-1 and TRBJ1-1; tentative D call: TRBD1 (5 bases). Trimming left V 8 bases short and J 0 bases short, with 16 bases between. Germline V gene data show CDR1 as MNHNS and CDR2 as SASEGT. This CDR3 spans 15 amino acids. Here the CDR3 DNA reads TGTGCCAGCGGCCGTACGGGACGGCTGAACACTGAAGCTTTCTTT. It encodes CASGRTGRLNTEAFF.

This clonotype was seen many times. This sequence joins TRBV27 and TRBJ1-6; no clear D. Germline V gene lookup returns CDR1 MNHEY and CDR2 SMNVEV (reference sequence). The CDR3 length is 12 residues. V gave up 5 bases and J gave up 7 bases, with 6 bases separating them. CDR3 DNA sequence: TGTGCCAGCAGTCGGAGAAATTCACCCCTCCACTTT. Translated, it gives CASSRRNSPLHF.

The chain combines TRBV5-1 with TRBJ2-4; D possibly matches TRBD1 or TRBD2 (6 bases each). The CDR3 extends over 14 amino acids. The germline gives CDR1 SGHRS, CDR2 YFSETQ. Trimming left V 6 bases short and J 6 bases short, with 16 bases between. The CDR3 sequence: CASTTGASGNIQYF. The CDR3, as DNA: TGCGCCAGCACCACGGGGGCTTCGGGAAACATTCAGTACTTC.

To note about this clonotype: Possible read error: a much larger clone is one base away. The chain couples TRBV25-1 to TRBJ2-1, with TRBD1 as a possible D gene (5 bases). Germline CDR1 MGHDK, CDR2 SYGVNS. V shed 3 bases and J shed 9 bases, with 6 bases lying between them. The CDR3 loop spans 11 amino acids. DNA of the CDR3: TGTGCCAGCAGTGATAGGGGTGAGCAGTTCTTC. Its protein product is CASSDRGEQFF. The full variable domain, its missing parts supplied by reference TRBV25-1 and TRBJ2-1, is EADIYQTPRYLVIGTGKKITLECSQTMGHDKMYWYQQDPGMELHLIHYSYGVNSTEKGDLSSESTVSRIRTEHFPLTLESARPSHTSQYLCASSDRGEQFFGPGTRLTVL.

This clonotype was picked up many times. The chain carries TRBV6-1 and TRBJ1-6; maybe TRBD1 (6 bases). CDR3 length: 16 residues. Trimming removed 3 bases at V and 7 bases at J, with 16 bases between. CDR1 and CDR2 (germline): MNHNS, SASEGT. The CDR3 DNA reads TGTGCCAGCAGTGATGGGGGCTGGCTAAAAAATTCACCCCTCCACTTT. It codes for CASSDGGWLKNSPLHF.

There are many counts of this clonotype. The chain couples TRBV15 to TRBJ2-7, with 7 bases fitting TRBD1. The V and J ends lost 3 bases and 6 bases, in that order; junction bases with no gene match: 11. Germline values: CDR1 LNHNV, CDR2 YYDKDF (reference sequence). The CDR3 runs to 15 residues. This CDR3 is CATSREATGVVEQYF. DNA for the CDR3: TGTGCCACCAGCAGGGAAGCCACAGGGGTAGTCGAGCAGTACTTC.

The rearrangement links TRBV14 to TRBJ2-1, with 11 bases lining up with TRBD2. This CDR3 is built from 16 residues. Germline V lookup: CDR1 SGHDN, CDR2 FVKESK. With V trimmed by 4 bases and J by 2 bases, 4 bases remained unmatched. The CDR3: CASSPPTSGAYNEQFF. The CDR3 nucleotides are TGTGCCAGCAGCCCCCCGACTAGCGGGGCCTACAATGAGCAGTTCTTC.

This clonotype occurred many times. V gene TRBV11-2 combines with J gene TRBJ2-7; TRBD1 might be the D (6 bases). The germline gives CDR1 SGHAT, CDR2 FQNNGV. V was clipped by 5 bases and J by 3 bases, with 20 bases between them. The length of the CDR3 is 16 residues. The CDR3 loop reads CASSPVRGTIDYEQYF. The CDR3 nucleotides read TGTGCCAGCAGCCCGGTGAGGGGGACGATCGACTACGAGCAGTACTTC.

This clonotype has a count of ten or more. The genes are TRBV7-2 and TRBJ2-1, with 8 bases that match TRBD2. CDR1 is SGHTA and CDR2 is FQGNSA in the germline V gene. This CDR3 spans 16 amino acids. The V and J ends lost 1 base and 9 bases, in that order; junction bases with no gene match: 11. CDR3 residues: CASSLGRAGGGIEQFF. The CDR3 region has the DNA TGTGCCAGCAGCTTAGGAAGGGCGGGAGGTGGGATTGAGCAGTTCTTC.

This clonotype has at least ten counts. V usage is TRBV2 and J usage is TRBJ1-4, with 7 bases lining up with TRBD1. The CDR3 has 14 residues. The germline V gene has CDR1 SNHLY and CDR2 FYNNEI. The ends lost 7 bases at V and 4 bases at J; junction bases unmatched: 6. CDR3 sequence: CASMGGTVNEKLFF. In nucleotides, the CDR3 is TGTGCCAGCATGGGCGGGACAGTTAATGAAAAACTGTTTTTT.

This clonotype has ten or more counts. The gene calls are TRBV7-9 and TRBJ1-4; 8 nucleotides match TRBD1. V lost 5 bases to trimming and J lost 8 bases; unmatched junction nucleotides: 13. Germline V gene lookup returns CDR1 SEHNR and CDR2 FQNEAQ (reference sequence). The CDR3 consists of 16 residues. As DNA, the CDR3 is TGTGCCAGCAGCAAACGAGGACAGGGCGAACGAGAAAAACTGTTTTTT. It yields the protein CASSKRGQGEREKLFF.